The 26 T cell receptor beta chains below come from one sample, sequenced in a study of control samples from healthy donors and cancer patients. Profiling relied on immunoSEQ multiplex PCR, and the TCRdb table lists in-frame clones only, not all of them. In the table there are about 89,000 clones, about 83% of which are singletons. Sequenced: blood. These receptors originate from a middle-aged woman in good health.

The rearrangement uses TRBV18 and TRBJ2-7, with unresolved D. CDR1 KGHSH and CDR2 LQKENI come from the germline V gene. V dropped 3 bases and J dropped 3 bases, with 6 bases sitting between them. This CDR3 has 12 residues. CDR3 loop: CASSPSYYEQYF. Here the CDR3 DNA reads TGTGCCAGCTCACCCTCATACTACGAGCAGTACTTC. The full variable domain, rest sourced from reference TRBV18 and TRBJ2-7, is NAGVMQNPRHLVRRRGQEARLRCSPMKGHSHVYWYRQLPEEGLKFMVYLQKENIIDESGMPKERFSAEFPKEGPSILRIQQVVRGDSAAYFCASSPSYYEQYFGPGTRLTVT.

The chain couples TRBV6-2 or TRBV6-3 to TRBJ2-7; D unclear. Germline CDR1 MNHEY, CDR2 SVGEGT. The CDR3 spans 14 residues. V gave up 0 bases and J gave up 5 bases, with 11 bases separating them. Written as DNA, the CDR3 is TGTGCCAGCAGTTACTCGAACAGACCCCACGAGCAGTACTTC. Translated, it gives CASSYSNRPHEQYF.

This clone was seen only once. The CDR3 nucleotides read TGTGCCAGCAGCTTAGGGGTCAAAGACGCTGAAGCTTTCTTT. It yields the protein CASSLGVKDAEAFF. V gene TRBV11-3 combines with J gene TRBJ1-1; no clear D gene. Germline-derived CDR1 and CDR2 are SGHNT and YENEEA. V was cut by 1 base and J by 6 bases, with 12 bases left in between. CDR3 size: 14 residues.

J is TRBJ1-6 and V is TRBV30; TRBD1 is a possible D gene (5 bases). In germline, CDR1 is GTSNPN, CDR2 SVGIG (reference sequence). This CDR3 is 20 amino acids long. Trimming stripped 0 bases from V and 0 bases from J, with 21 bases between. The CDR3 nucleotides read TGTGCCTGGAGTGTGAATAGGGCGACGACCGGGGGCTCCTATAATTCACCCCTCCACTTT. Its translation is CAWSVNRATTGGSYNSPLHF. Supplemented by reference TRBV30 and TRBJ1-6, the full variable domain reads SQTIHQWPATLVQPVGSPLSLECTVEGTSNPNLYWYRQAAGRGLQLLFYSVGIGQISSEVPQNLSASRPQDRQFILSSKKLLLSDSGFYLCAWSVNRATTGGSYNSPLHFGNGTRLTVT.

This chain connects TRBV7-2 to TRBJ2-7; possible D gene TRBD1, 7 bases. CDR3 length: 11 residues. CDR1 is SGHTA and CDR2 is FQGNSA in the germline V gene. Deletions cut 5 bases from V and 9 bases from J, with 11 bases between. The CDR3 nucleotides are TGTGCCAGCAGCGTCAGGGGGGTGCAGTACTTC. Protein sequence: CASSVRGVQYF.

The V and J genes are TRBV20-1 and TRBJ2-5; D may be TRBD2 (5 bases). The CDR3 extends over 15 amino acids. Germline assignment: CDR1 DFQATT and CDR2 SNEGSKA (reference sequence). The V gene lost 3 bases and the J gene lost 5 bases, with 19 bases spanning the gap. CDR3 coding DNA: TGCAGTGCTAGTAGTCGCGGAGGTGGATGGGAGACCCAGTACTTC. Amino acids: CSASSRGGGWETQYF.

The chain uses TRBV7-9 and TRBJ2-6, with 7 nucleotides matching TRBD2. Trimming at V came to 5 bases and at J to 1 base, leaving 8 bases not matched to a gene. Germline assignment: CDR1 SEHNR and CDR2 FQNEAQ (reference sequence). This CDR3 is built from 17 residues. The CDR3 region has the DNA TGTGCCAGCAGCCCCATAGGCGGGGGTTCTGGGGCCAACGTCCTGACTTTC. Encoded protein: CASSPIGGGSGANVLTF.

The V call is TRBV24-1, the J call TRBJ2-6; D remains ambiguous. The V end lost 5 bases, the J end lost 2 bases, and 9 bases lay between the germline ends. The CDR3 has 15 residues. Germline-derived CDR1 and CDR2 are KGHDR and SFDVKD. CDR3 sequence (DNA): TGTGCCACCAGTGCCGGGCTTACTGGGGCCAACGTCCTGACTTTC. This codes for CATSAGLTGANVLTF.

The sample holds one count of this clone. The chain is built from TRBV10-3 and TRBJ1-2, with TRBD1 identical over 7 bases. The V segment lost 6 bases and the J segment 0 bases; nucleotides outside the gene matches: 13. Germline values: CDR1 ENHRY, CDR2 SYGVKD. This CDR3 spans 17 amino acids. CDR3 amino acids: CAISDRDLSTANYGYTF. CDR3 DNA sequence: TGTGCCATCAGCGACAGGGACCTATCTACGGCTAACTATGGCTACACCTTC.

The chain uses TRBV20-1 and TRBJ1-2; perhaps TRBD1 as D (6 bases). Trimming stripped 3 bases from V and 7 bases from J, with 12 bases between. The CDR3 is made up of 12 amino acids. CDR1 is DFQATT, CDR2 SNEGSKA, per germline (reference sequence). The CDR3 reads CSASEGGGGYTF. As DNA, the CDR3 is TGCAGTGCTAGTGAGGGGGGTGGTGGCTACACCTTC.

The V call is TRBV9, the J call TRBJ2-3, with D perhaps matching TRBD1 or TRBD2 (5 bases each). V lost 0 bases and J lost 6, with 11 bases in between. Germline V gene sequence: CDR1 SGDLS, CDR2 YYNGEE. The CDR3 is 14 residues long. DNA for the CDR3: TGTGCCAGCAGCGTAGAGTACTGGGGGGATACGCAGTATTTT. Protein sequence: CASSVEYWGDTQYF.

This clone was detected only once. V and J are TRBV30 and TRBJ1-3; D might be TRBD1 (6 bases). Germline values: CDR1 GTSNPN, CDR2 SVGIG (reference sequence). The ends were cut back, 4 bases at V and 1 base at J, with 14 bases in the middle. This CDR3 is 15 amino acids long. The CDR3 loop reads CAWNWGGGSGNTIYF. The CDR3 region has the DNA TGTGCCTGGAACTGGGGAGGGGGTTCTGGAAACACCATATATTTT.

V is TRBV6-5 and J is TRBJ1-1; D not resolved. The germline V gene encodes CDR1 MNHEY and CDR2 SVGAGI. The V end was cut by 4 bases, the J end by 2 bases, with 8 bases between. The CDR3 covers 13 residues. CDR3 sequence reads: CASSLSLNTEAFF. CDR3 bases: TGTGCCAGCAGTTTGAGTCTTAACACTGAAGCTTTCTTT.

The rearrangement links TRBV20-1 to TRBJ2-7; D is undetermined. This CDR3 has 11 amino acids. Looked up from germline, CDR1 is DFQATT and CDR2 is SNEGSKA (reference sequence). V was shortened by 0 bases and J by 6 bases, with 6 bases between the two germline ends. The CDR3 nucleotides are TGCAGTGCTAGAGATTGGGTCGAGCAGTACTTC. As protein: CSARDWVEQYF.

The chain has TRBV4-1 and TRBJ2-6, with D unclear. The CDR3 sequence is 15 residues long. Germline CDR1 is MGHRA and CDR2 is YSYEKL. Between the trimmed V and J ends, which lost 4 bases and 0 bases, there was a span of 7 bases. For the CDR3, the DNA is TGCGCCAGCAGCCCCTATGGCTCTGGGGCCAACGTCCTGACTTTC. Encoded protein: CASSPYGSGANVLTF.

The table lists this clone with a count of one. The chain links TRBV11-3 to TRBJ2-1; a possible D gene is TRBD2 (5 bases). The V and J ends lost 1 base and 8 bases respectively, with 9 bases between them. The V gene's germline CDR1 is SGHNT and CDR2 YENEEA. CDR3 length: 13 amino acids. DNA for the CDR3: TGTGCCAGCAGCTTAGGCGAGGGCGATGAGCAGTTCTTC. Translating it yields CASSLGEGDEQFF.

The rearrangement joins TRBV2 to TRBJ1-1; the D is unclear. CDR3 length equals 14 residues. The V end lost 0 bases, the J end lost 8 bases, and 13 bases lay between the germline ends. Germline CDR1 reads SNHLY; CDR2 reads FYNNEI. CDR3 amino acids: CASSEARANLEAFF. The CDR3 bases are TGTGCCAGCAGTGAAGCGCGAGCCAACTTAGAAGCTTTCTTT.

This clone was counted a few times. The chain carries TRBV7-2 and TRBJ2-5; 7 nucleotides align to TRBD2. This CDR3 comprises 15 residues. Germline CDR1 reads SGHTA; CDR2 reads FQGNSA. Losses at the gene ends were 3 bases for V and 2 bases for J; bases not matched to a gene: 6. The CDR3 coding sequence is TGTGCCAGCAGCTTCCCCTCAGCGGGGCAAGAGACCCAGTACTTC. It encodes CASSFPSAGQETQYF. Together with reference TRBV7-2 and TRBJ2-5, the CDR3 gives the full variable domain: GAGVSQSPSNKVTEKGKDVELRCDPISGHTALYWYRQSLGQGLEFLIYFQGNSAPDKSGLPSDRFSAERTGGSVSTLTIQRTQQEDSAVYLCASSFPSAGQETQYFGPGTRLLVL.

The chain is built from TRBV15 and TRBJ2-7; possible D gene TRBD1, 6 bases. Trimming stripped 5 bases from V and 2 bases from J, with 19 bases between. The length of the CDR3 is 16 residues. CDR1 and CDR2 (germline): LNHNV, YYDKDF (reference sequence). The CDR3 spells CATSSRDTSGTYEQYF. The CDR3 region has the DNA TGTGCCACCAGCTCCCGGGACACCTCGGGCACCTACGAGCAGTACTTC.

This chain uses TRBV7-2 with TRBJ2-5; D may be TRBD2 (7 bases). V was trimmed by 5 bases and J by 4 bases, leaving 17 bases between them. Germline CDR1 is SGHTA and CDR2 is FQGNSA. The length of the CDR3 is 15 residues. The CDR3 DNA is TGTGCCAGCAGCCCTAGGGGGGGAAGGGTAGAGACCCAGTACTTC. This sequence encodes CASSPRGGRVETQYF.

The rearrangement uses TRBV7-2 and TRBJ2-7, with D possibly matching TRBD1 (6 bases). Germline-derived CDR1 and CDR2 are SGHTA and FQGNSA. V lost 1 base, J lost 3 bases, and 13 bases lay in between. The CDR3 contains 15 residues. CDR3 in amino acids: CASSLGGTRNYEQYF. DNA of the CDR3: TGTGCCAGCAGCTTAGGAGGGACACGAAACTACGAGCAGTACTTC.

The sample holds a few counts of this clone. Here the CDR3 reads CASSLSAPNTEAFF. The DNA for the CDR3 is TGTGCCAGCAGCTTAAGTGCTCCAAACACTGAAGCTTTCTTT. The chain carries TRBV7-9 and TRBJ1-1, with unresolved D. The CDR3 is 14 residues long. CDR1 SEHNR and CDR2 FQNEAQ come from the germline V gene (reference sequence). Trimming pared 2 bases from V and 2 bases from J, leaving 9 bases between.

This chain joins TRBV10-1 and TRBJ2-1; 7 bases are shared with TRBD2. Germline V lookup: CDR1 WNHNN, CDR2 SYGVQD (reference sequence). Trimming took 5 bases from V and 0 from J; bases not matched to a gene: 7. This CDR3 is 16 amino acids long. CDR3 in amino acids: CASSKGAGPSYNEQFF. Here the CDR3 DNA reads TGCGCCAGCAGTAAGGGAGCGGGACCCTCCTACAATGAGCAGTTCTTC.

The gene calls are TRBV4-1 and TRBJ1-1; D is undetermined. V lost 0 bases to trimming and J lost 0 bases, with 8 bases between them. Germline V gene data show CDR1 as MGHRA and CDR2 as YSYEKL. This CDR3 spans 15 amino acids. The CDR3 sequence is CASSQDQRVNTEAFF. The CDR3 coding sequence is TGCGCCAGCAGCCAAGATCAAAGGGTGAACACTGAAGCTTTCTTT.

The chain recombines TRBV6-5 with TRBJ2-3, with TRBD1 identical over 8 bases. The CDR3 has 15 residues. CDR1 is MNHEY, CDR2 SVGAGI, per germline. The V and J ends lost 2 bases and 3 bases, in that order; junction bases with no gene match: 4. CDR3 in amino acids: CASSYRQGRTDTQYF. CDR3 DNA sequence: TGTGCCAGCAGTTACCGACAGGGGCGGACAGATACGCAGTATTTT.

The CDR3 DNA sequence: TGTGCCAGCAGGACAGGACTTTCGAACACTGAAGCTTTCTTT. Translating it yields CASRTGLSNTEAFF. This chain connects TRBV6-5 to TRBJ1-1; a weak D match, TRBD1 (6 bases). This CDR3 spans 14 amino acids. Germline assignment: CDR1 MNHEY and CDR2 SVGAGI. Deletions cut 6 bases from V and 1 base from J, with 12 bases between.